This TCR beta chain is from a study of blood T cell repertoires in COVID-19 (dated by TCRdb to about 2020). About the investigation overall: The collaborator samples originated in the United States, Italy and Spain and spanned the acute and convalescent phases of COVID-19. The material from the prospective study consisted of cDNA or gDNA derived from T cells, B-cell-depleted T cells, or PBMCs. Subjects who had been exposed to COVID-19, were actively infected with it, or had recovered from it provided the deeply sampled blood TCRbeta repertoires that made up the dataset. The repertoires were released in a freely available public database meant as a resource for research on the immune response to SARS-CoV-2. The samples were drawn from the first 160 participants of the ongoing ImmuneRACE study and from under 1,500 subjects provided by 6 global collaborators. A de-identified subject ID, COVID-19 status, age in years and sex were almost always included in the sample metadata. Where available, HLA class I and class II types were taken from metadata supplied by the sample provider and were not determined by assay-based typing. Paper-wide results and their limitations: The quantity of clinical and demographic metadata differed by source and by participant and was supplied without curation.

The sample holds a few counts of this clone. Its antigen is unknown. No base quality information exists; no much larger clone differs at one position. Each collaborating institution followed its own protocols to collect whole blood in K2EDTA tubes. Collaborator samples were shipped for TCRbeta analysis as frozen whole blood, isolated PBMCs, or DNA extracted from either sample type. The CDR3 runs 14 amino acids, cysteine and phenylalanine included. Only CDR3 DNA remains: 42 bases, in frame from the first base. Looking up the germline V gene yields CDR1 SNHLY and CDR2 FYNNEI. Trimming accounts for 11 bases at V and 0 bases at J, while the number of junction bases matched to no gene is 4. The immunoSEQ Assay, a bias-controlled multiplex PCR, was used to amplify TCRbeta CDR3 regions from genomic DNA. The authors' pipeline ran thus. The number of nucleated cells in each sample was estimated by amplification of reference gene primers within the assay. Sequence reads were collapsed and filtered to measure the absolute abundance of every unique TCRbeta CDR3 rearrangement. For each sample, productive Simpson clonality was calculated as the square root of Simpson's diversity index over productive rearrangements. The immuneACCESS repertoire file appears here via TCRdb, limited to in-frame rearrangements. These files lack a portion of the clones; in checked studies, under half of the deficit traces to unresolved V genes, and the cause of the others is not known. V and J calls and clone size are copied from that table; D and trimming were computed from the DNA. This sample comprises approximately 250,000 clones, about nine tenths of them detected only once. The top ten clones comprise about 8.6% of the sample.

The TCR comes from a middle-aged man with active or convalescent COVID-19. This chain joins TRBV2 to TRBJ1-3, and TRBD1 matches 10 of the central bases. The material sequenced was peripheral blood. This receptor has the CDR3 CAGTGALSGNTIYF. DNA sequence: TGTGCCGGGACAGGGGCCCTCTCTGGAAACACCATATATTTT.